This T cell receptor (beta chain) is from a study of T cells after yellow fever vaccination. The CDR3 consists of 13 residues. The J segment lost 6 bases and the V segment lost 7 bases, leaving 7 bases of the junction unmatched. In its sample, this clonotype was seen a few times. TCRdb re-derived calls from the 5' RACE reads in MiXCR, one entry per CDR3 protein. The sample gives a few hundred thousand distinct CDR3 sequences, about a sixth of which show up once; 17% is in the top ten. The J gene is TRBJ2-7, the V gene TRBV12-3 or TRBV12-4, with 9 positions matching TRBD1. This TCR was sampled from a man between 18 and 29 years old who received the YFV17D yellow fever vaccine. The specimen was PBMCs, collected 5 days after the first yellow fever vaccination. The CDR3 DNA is TGTGCCAGCACGCGGACAGGGGAGGTCGAGCAGTACTTC. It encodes CASTRTGEVEQYF.